The 26 T cell receptor beta chains below come from one sample, sequenced in a study of cytomegalovirus exposure and HLA in healthy donors. Assay: immunoSEQ multiplex PCR; the TCRdb copy retains only in-frame clones and omits some. The table lists 250,000 to 400,000 clones, approximately 86% of them singletons, with roughly 0.96% in the top ten. Source material: PBMCs. The receptors originated from a man younger than 45 in good health and CMV-seronegative.

This sequence joins TRBV6-5 and TRBJ2-7; 10 bases align to TRBD1. Germline V CDR1 and CDR2: MNHEY, SVGAGI. Unmatched junction bases numbered 8, after V lost 5 bases and J lost 4 bases. CDR3 length equals 15 residues. Here the CDR3 DNA reads TGTGCCAGCAGTCGATCCGGGACAGGGGTATACGAGCAGTACTTC. Its protein product is CASSRSGTGVYEQYF.

V and J are TRBV7-8 and TRBJ1-5, with D maybe TRBD1 (5 bases). The V end lost 4 bases, the J end lost 2 bases, and 12 bases lay between the germline ends. The CDR3 totals 15 residues. The germline V gene encodes CDR1 SGHVS and CDR2 FQNEAQ. The CDR3 sequence is CASSSNRTRNQPQHF. CDR3 DNA: TGTGCCAGCAGCTCGAATAGGACACGCAATCAGCCCCAGCATTTT.

The chain carries TRBV4-2 and TRBJ2-3, with 7 positions matching TRBD1. Germline CDR1 and CDR2: LGHNA and YNFKEQ. Germline trimming cut 0 bases from V and 5 bases from J; bases unmatched to any gene: 8. This CDR3 region has 16 residues. CDR3 protein: CASSQDPQGVGDTQYF. As DNA, the CDR3 is TGTGCCAGCAGCCAAGATCCGCAGGGGGTTGGAGATACGCAGTATTTT.

The J gene is TRBJ2-7, the V gene TRBV5-5; 9 nucleotides align to TRBD1. Germline lookup yields CDR1 SGHKS and CDR2 YYEKEE (reference sequence). The V and J ends lost 4 bases and 0 bases, in that order; junction bases with no gene match: 2. The CDR3 loop spans 14 amino acids. The chain's CDR3 is CASSRDRDSYEQYF. The CDR3 coding sequence is TGTGCCAGCAGCCGGGACAGGGACTCCTACGAGCAGTACTTC.

The chain links TRBV4-1 to TRBJ2-7, with TRBD1 matching over 8 bases. The ends lost 3 bases at V and 3 bases at J; junction bases unmatched: 1. The CDR3 sequence is 13 residues long. CDR1 MGHRA and CDR2 YSYEKL come from the germline V gene. CDR3 sequence reads: CASSHTGGYEQYF. The CDR3 coding sequence is TGCGCCAGCAGCCACACAGGGGGCTACGAGCAGTACTTC.

The J gene is TRBJ2-7, the V gene TRBV5-6; D is perhaps TRBD1 (6 bases). Germline V CDR1 and CDR2: SGHDT, YYEEEE. Trimming left V 2 bases short and J 4 bases short, with 28 bases between. CDR3 size: 19 residues. This CDR3 is CASSLGWGQTDWDLYEQYF. The CDR3 nucleotides read TGTGCCAGCAGCTTAGGGTGGGGGCAGACTGATTGGGATCTATACGAGCAGTACTTC.

The count of this clone is one. The rearrangement uses TRBV5-4 and TRBJ2-7, with 9 bases matching TRBD2. The CDR3 is 16 residues long. Per the germline V gene, CDR1 is SGHNT and CDR2 is YYREEE (reference sequence). V shed 4 bases and J 2 bases; nucleotides not matched to a gene: 10. CDR3 loop: CASSNTQRGAPYEQYF. The CDR3 DNA reads as TGTGCCAGCAGCAACACCCAGCGGGGGGCGCCCTACGAGCAGTACTTC.

The chain uses TRBV27 and TRBJ2-3; D is undetermined. Germline CDR1 and CDR2: MNHEY and SMNVEV (reference sequence). Trimming removed 5 bases at V and 1 base at J, with 4 bases between. This CDR3 is 12 amino acids long. The CDR3 loop is CASSPGTDTQYF. Here the CDR3 DNA reads TGTGCCAGCAGTCCCGGCACAGATACGCAGTATTTT.

The chain couples TRBV5-4 to TRBJ2-7, with 9 bases fitting TRBD1. CDR1 is SGHNT and CDR2 is YYREEE in the germline V gene (reference sequence). J was trimmed by 3 bases and V by 2 bases; bases with no gene match: 6. This CDR3 is 15 amino acids long. The CDR3: CASSLRTGAVYEQYF. CDR3 coding DNA: TGTGCCAGCAGCTTAAGGACAGGGGCTGTCTACGAGCAGTACTTC.

The rearrangement links TRBV14 to TRBJ2-2, with D perhaps TRBD2 (6 bases). Germline assignment: CDR1 SGHDN and CDR2 FVKESK. With 4 bases removed from V and 0 bases from J, the gap between germline ends came to 12 bases. The CDR3 runs to 16 residues. DNA for the CDR3: TGTGCCAGCAGCCCCCGGGACTTTTCGAACACCGGGGAGCTGTTTTTT. Its translation is CASSPRDFSNTGELFF.

The V and J genes are TRBV2 and TRBJ1-4; D is uncertain. Germline lookup yields CDR1 SNHLY and CDR2 FYNNEI. CDR3 length equals 12 residues. With 8 bases removed from V and 5 bases from J, the gap between germline ends came to 9 bases. In nucleotides, the CDR3 is TGTGCCAGCGTGAAAAGCAATGAAAAACTGTTTTTT. Its translation is CASVKSNEKLFF. The entire variable domain, with the rest obtained from reference TRBV2 and TRBJ1-4, is as follows: EPEVTQTPSHQVTQMGQEVILRCVPISNHLYFYWYRQILGQKVEFLVSFYNNEISEKSEIFDDQFSVERPDGSNFTLKIRSTKLEDSAMYFCASVKSNEKLFFGSGTQLSVL.

The chain is built from TRBV9 and TRBJ1-6; D perhaps matches TRBD1 (6 bases). The germline CDR1 and CDR2 sequences are SGDLS and YYNGEE. V was cut by 3 bases and J by 9 bases, with 16 bases left in between. CDR3 size: 15 residues. DNA for the CDR3: TGTGCCAGCAGCGCCAGAGGGGACAAGGTTTCACCCCTCCACTTT. This encodes CASSARGDKVSPLHF. The variable domain in full, with the rest retrieved from reference TRBV9 and TRBJ1-6, is DSGVTQTPKHLITATGQRVTLRCSPRSGDLSVYWYQQSLDQGLQFLIQYYNGEERAKGNILERFSAQQFPDLHSELNLSSLELGDSALYFCASSARGDKVSPLHFGNGTRLTVT.

This clone is a singleton in its sample. The CDR3 loop is CASSQPSGANTGELFF. CDR3 sequence (DNA): TGTGCCAGTAGTCAGCCTAGTGGCGCGAACACCGGGGAGCTGTTTTTT. V gene TRBV19 combines with J gene TRBJ2-2, with unresolved D. This CDR3 comprises 16 residues. The V end was cut by 5 bases, the J end by 0 bases, with 13 bases between. CDR1 and CDR2 from the germline V gene are LNHDA and SQIVND (reference sequence).

The rearrangement joins TRBV5-1 to TRBJ1-3; 7 bases match TRBD1. With V trimmed by 0 bases and J by 0 bases, 6 bases remained unmatched. The CDR3 runs 17 residues. Germline-derived CDR1 and CDR2 are SGHRS and YFSETQ. CDR3 coding DNA: TGCGCCAGCAGCTTGGTTACAGGGGCCCTCTCTGGAAACACCATATATTTT. Translated: CASSLVTGALSGNTIYF.

This rearrangement joins TRBV2 to TRBJ2-1; possible D gene TRBD2, 6 bases. From germline, CDR1 is SNHLY and CDR2 FYNNEI. The CDR3 runs 16 residues. Deletions cut 6 bases from V and 6 bases from J, with 21 bases between. The DNA for the CDR3 is TGTGCCAGCAGAGTTACTCAGCGGGCCGCAGGCAATGAGCAGTTCTTC. The encoded protein is CASRVTQRAAGNEQFF.

V is TRBV7-9 and J is TRBJ2-1, with 9 bases fitting TRBD1. CDR3 length: 16 residues. Looked up from germline, CDR1 is SEHNR and CDR2 is FQNEAQ (reference sequence). The V segment lost 5 bases and the J segment 0 bases; nucleotides outside the gene matches: 5. The CDR3 region is CASSLQGASSYNEQFF. The CDR3 DNA reads as TGTGCCAGCAGCCTACAGGGGGCGAGCTCCTACAATGAGCAGTTCTTC. Using reference TRBV7-9 and TRBJ2-1 for the parts outside the CDR3, the full variable domain is DTGVSQNPRHKITKRGQNVTFRCDPISEHNRLYWYRQTLGQGPEFLTYFQNEAQLEKSRLLSDRFSAERPKGSFSTLEIQRTEQGDSAMYLCASSLQGASSYNEQFFGPGTRLTVL.

In its sample, this clone was seen once. V usage is TRBV10-2 and J usage is TRBJ2-3, with TRBD2 matching over 12 bases. Germline V gene lookup returns CDR1 WSHSY and CDR2 SAAADI. Trimming took 6 bases from V and 0 from J; bases not matched to a gene: 7. There are 17 residues in the CDR3. Here the CDR3 reads CASRTSGGSSSTDTQYF. In DNA, the CDR3 is TGCGCCAGCAGGACTAGCGGGGGTTCCTCTAGCACAGATACGCAGTATTTT.

The V and J genes are TRBV30 and TRBJ1-2; D is unclear. This CDR3 is 13 amino acids long. In germline, CDR1 is GTSNPN, CDR2 SVGIG (reference sequence). V was pared by 2 bases and J by 6 bases, with 13 bases between. The CDR3 here is CAWSHIGRDGYTF. The DNA for the CDR3 is TGTGCCTGGAGTCATATAGGGAGGGATGGCTACACCTTC.

The rearrangement uses TRBV5-1 and TRBJ1-1; D ambiguous. Germline V gives CDR1 SGHRS, CDR2 YFSETQ. There are 15 residues in the CDR3. V lost 1 base to trimming and J lost 3 bases, with 13 bases between them. The CDR3, as DNA: TGCGCCAGCAGCTTGATACCGGGTCCAGACACTGAAGCTTTCTTT. Protein product: CASSLIPGPDTEAFF. Full variable domain (missing parts from reference TRBV5-1 and TRBJ1-1): KAGVTQTPRYLIKTRGQQVTLSCSPISGHRSVSWYQQTPGQGLQFLFEYFSETQRNKGNFPGRFSGRQFSNSRSEMNVSTLELGDSALYLCASSLIPGPDTEAFFGQGTRLTVV.

The rearrangement uses TRBV21-1 and TRBJ2-6; TRBD1 is the table's D call and was not checked against the DNA. TRBV21-1 constitutes a pseudogene. CDR3 length: 18 amino acids. The CDR3, as DNA: TGTGCCAGCAGCAAGGCTGGGGACAGGGAAACTGGGGCCAACGTCCTGACTTTC. Translation gives CASSKAGDRETGANVLTF.

This chain uses TRBV27 with TRBJ2-3, with 8 positions matching TRBD1. The CDR3 length is 15 residues. V gave up 5 bases and J gave up 2 bases; unmatched junction bases: 6. Germline V CDR1 and CDR2: MNHEY, SMNVEV (reference sequence). The CDR3 region has the DNA TGTGCCAGCAGTGGCACAGGGGGAAACACAGATACGCAGTATTTT. It codes for CASSGTGGNTDTQYF.

This clone was detected a few times. This chain connects TRBV5-1 to TRBJ1-6; D unresolved. Between the trimmed V and J ends, which lost 2 bases and 10 bases, there was a span of 10 bases. This CDR3 has 13 amino acids. Germline assignment: CDR1 SGHRS and CDR2 YFSETQ. CDR3 in amino acids: CASSLIRRSPLHF. Written as DNA, the CDR3 is TGCGCCAGCAGCTTAATCAGGCGATCACCCCTCCACTTT.

The V call is TRBV7-2, the J call TRBJ2-7, with D tentatively TRBD2 (7 bases). The V and J ends lost 5 bases and 9 bases respectively, with 17 bases between them. This CDR3 is built from 13 residues. CDR1 SGHTA and CDR2 FQGNSA come from the germline V gene. CDR3 protein: CASSGGGRFGQYF. The CDR3, as DNA: TGTGCCAGCAGCGGGGGGGGCCGATTCGGGCAGTACTTC.

V is TRBV19 and J is TRBJ2-7; a possible D gene is TRBD1 (5 bases). This CDR3 has 15 residues. V gave up 5 bases and J gave up 3 bases, with 17 bases separating them. Germline CDR1 is LNHDA and CDR2 is SQIVND (reference sequence). The CDR3 sequence: CASSSPRTSDYEQYF. CDR3 in DNA: TGTGCCAGTAGTTCCCCACGGACATCCGACTACGAGCAGTACTTC.

Concerning this clone itself: The same CDR3 can be traced to other DNA sequences in this sample. The chain joins TRBV9 to TRBJ2-1; 7 bases are a match to TRBD2. V shed 3 bases and J 0 bases; nucleotides not matched to a gene: 3. This CDR3 has 15 residues. Germline V gene sequence: CDR1 SGDLS, CDR2 YYNGEE. The CDR3 DNA follows: TGTGCCAGCAGCGCCGGCGGGAGCTCCTACAATGAGCAGTTCTTC. It is translated as CASSAGGSSYNEQFF. Together with reference TRBV9 and TRBJ2-1, the CDR3 gives the full variable domain: DSGVTQTPKHLITATGQRVTLRCSPRSGDLSVYWYQQSLDQGLQFLIQYYNGEERAKGNILERFSAQQFPDLHSELNLSSLELGDSALYFCASSAGGSSYNEQFFGPGTRLTVL.

This sequence joins TRBV10-3 and TRBJ1-1, with D possibly being TRBD1 (5 bases). V shed 8 bases and J shed 8 bases, with 12 bases lying between them. Germline CDR1 reads ENHRY; CDR2 reads SYGVKD. This CDR3 comprises 11 residues. Here the CDR3 reads CAIGTVEEAFF. CDR3 DNA sequence: TGTGCCATCGGGACTGTTGAAGAAGCTTTCTTT.